This is a list of T cell receptor beta chains from one sample in a study of T cells expressing NK-cell markers. TCRdb re-called the 5' RACE reads and gives one entry per CDR3 protein, without DNA. Recorded for this sample: roughly 390,000 distinct CDR3 sequences. Sequenced input: blood T cells: a sorted CD56 or NKG2C T cell subset, CD4+ or CD8+ T cells, or bulk PBMC T cells (not recorded which). The source is a man aged 18 to 69 in good health. CDR3s include the opening cysteine and the closing phenylalanine or tryptophan. The order of the fields is CDR3 protein, J gene, V gene.

CDR3: CASSRITGPQATAFF
J: TRBJ2-7
V: TRBV6-2/TRBV6-3

CDR3: CASSGAFRGAYF
J: TRBJ2-7
V: TRBV12-3/TRBV12-4

CDR3: CASSARRTHEQFF
J: TRBJ2-1
V: TRBV7-2

CDR3: CASRLGTSGGRQYF
J: TRBJ2-7
V: TRBV2

CDR3: CASSQDLQGFNEKLFF
J: TRBJ1-4
V: TRBV4-2

CDR3: CASSAPGTGEVEQYF
J: TRBJ2-7
V: TRBV28

CDR3: CASSLSAGLINEQFF
J: TRBJ2-1
V: TRBV12-3/TRBV12-4

CDR3: CASSTGTRDTQYF
J: TRBJ2-3
V: TRBV7-9

CDR3: CASSFFMQDNEQFF
J: TRBJ2-1
V: TRBV12-3/TRBV12-4

CDR3: CASSLVQGEQYF
J: TRBJ2-7
V: TRBV12-3/TRBV12-4

CDR3: CASGSRAPYAANTGELFF
J: TRBJ2-2
V: TRBV6-5

CDR3: CASIAGGFGTQYF
J: TRBJ2-3
V: TRBV6-1

CDR3: CASSSDRGYVNEQFF
J: TRBJ2-1
V: TRBV6-5

CDR3: CASSQDAGTIYNEQFF
J: TRBJ2-1
V: TRBV4-2

CDR3: CSAHGVYGYTF
J: TRBJ1-2
V: TRBV20-1

CDR3: CASSYEGALSYNEQFF
J: TRBJ2-1
V: TRBV11-2

CDR3: CASSFRLSGGNTIYF
J: TRBJ1-3
V: TRBV28

CDR3: CASRFKGYGLDTQYF
J: TRBJ2-3
V: TRBV12-3/TRBV12-4

CDR3: CASSLNRWGIQYF
J: TRBJ2-4
V: TRBV7-2

CDR3: CSARDPPTGGHNEQFF
J: TRBJ2-1
V: TRBV20-1

CDR3: CAISESSGGKQETQYF
J: TRBJ2-5
V: TRBV10-3

CDR3: CASSEGRSSGASQETQYF
J: TRBJ2-5
V: TRBV4-2

CDR3: CATSDPNNNEQFF
J: TRBJ2-1
V: TRBV24-1

CDR3: CAGNNGSYNEQFF
J: TRBJ2-1
V: TRBV12-3/TRBV12-4

CDR3: CASSLHGGAPETQYF
J: TRBJ2-5
V: TRBV18

CDR3: CASSVDLRVEQFF
J: TRBJ2-1
V: TRBV9

CDR3: CASRVGGLAGFNEQFF
J: TRBJ2-1
V: TRBV27

CDR3: CASSSRTSGGYEQYF
J: TRBJ2-7
V: TRBV28

CDR3: CASSSGQGYYGYTF
J: TRBJ1-2
V: TRBV5-1

CDR3: CASSPFTTSGPAGETQYF
J: TRBJ2-5
V: TRBV18

CDR3: CSPSGGPGYEQFF
J: TRBJ2-1
V: TRBV20-1

CDR3: CASSPLVSGGADTQYF
J: TRBJ2-3
V: TRBV3-1

CDR3: CASSQDRSDTQYF
J: TRBJ2-3
V: TRBV4-1

CDR3: CASSPREAAGNTIYF
J: TRBJ1-3
V: TRBV18

CDR3: CASSLAADYGYTF
J: TRBJ1-2
V: TRBV7-9

CDR3: CASSKDQRESTDTQYF
J: TRBJ2-3
V: TRBV21-1

CDR3: CAWSYGRETQYF
J: TRBJ2-5
V: TRBV30

CDR3: CASSEGRTRPTETQYF
J: TRBJ2-5
V: TRBV2

CDR3: CASSSHGQAYEQYF
J: TRBJ2-7
V: TRBV6-5

CDR3: CSVEDGVTYEQYF
J: TRBJ2-7
V: TRBV29-1

CDR3: CSVDHRGQVETQYF
J: TRBJ2-5
V: TRBV29-1

CDR3: CAISEENNEKLFF
J: TRBJ1-4
V: TRBV10-3

CDR3: CASGLRPGTSTDTQYF
J: TRBJ2-3
V: TRBV12-5

CDR3: CASSLAGQGRSPLHF
J: TRBJ1-6
V: TRBV5-1

CDR3: CASASTLYQETQYF
J: TRBJ2-5
V: TRBV6-1

CDR3: CASSGPQRGTDTQYF
J: TRBJ2-3
V: TRBV3-1

CDR3: CAISEQLTGTQYF
J: TRBJ2-5
V: TRBV10-3

CDR3: CASSLTTGVFGTQYF
J: TRBJ2-5
V: TRBV6-5

CDR3: CSAGRDGGVAKNIQYF
J: TRBJ2-4
V: TRBV20-1

CDR3: CASSGTSAPREQFF
J: TRBJ2-1
V: TRBV10-3

CDR3: CAITRHRDEQFF
J: TRBJ2-1
V: TRBV2

CDR3: CSARSGAGSSYEQYF
J: TRBJ2-7
V: TRBV20-1

CDR3: CASSPPGSAGYNEQFF
J: TRBJ2-1
V: TRBV28

CDR3: CASSEYGKGSNTEAFF
J: TRBJ1-1
V: TRBV25-1

CDR3: CASSQRGNTEAFF
J: TRBJ1-1
V: TRBV12-3/TRBV12-4

CDR3: CASSTTSGGWGGELFF
J: TRBJ2-2
V: TRBV12-3/TRBV12-4

CDR3: CASSFSRGAYEQYF
J: TRBJ2-7
V: TRBV12-3/TRBV12-4

CDR3: CASSYAGTRSNEQFF
J: TRBJ2-1
V: TRBV7-9